The 23 T cell receptor beta chains presented below share a single source sample, sequenced in a study of blood T cell repertoires in COVID-19. This table comes from immunoSEQ multiplex PCR, and its TCRdb copy is limited to in-frame clones, with some not included. The data contain approximately 200,000 clones, around 84% of them seen just once; the ten biggest clones take up approximately 5%. The sequencing input was peripheral blood. Every receptor here comes from a woman aged 60 to 75 who had recovered from COVID-19.

V is TRBV18 and J is TRBJ2-1; 14 bases line up with TRBD2. V trimming: 5 bases; J trimming: 5 bases; junction bases outside the gene matches: 5. The CDR3 is 16 residues long. The germline V gene encodes CDR1 KGHSH and CDR2 LQKENI. The CDR3 protein is CASSSAGLAGDNEQFF. CDR3 bases: TGTGCCAGCTCATCCGCGGGACTAGCGGGGGACAATGAGCAGTTCTTC.

V usage is TRBV19 and J usage is TRBJ2-1, with 10 nucleotides matching TRBD2. Germline V CDR1 and CDR2: LNHDA, SQIVND (reference sequence). The trim removed 5 bases at V and 9 bases at J, leaving 10 bases unmatched. The CDR3 has 15 amino acids. The CDR3 DNA reads as TGTGCCAGTAGTGGGCTAGCGGGGGATTCTAGTGAGCAGTTCTTC. Protein: CASSGLAGDSSEQFF.

The V gene is TRBV7-3, the J gene TRBJ2-2; unclear D gene. Trimming cost V 3 bases and J 0 bases, with 11 bases left between them. The CDR3 loop spans 16 amino acids. Germline-derived CDR1 and CDR2 are SGHTA and FQGTGA. This CDR3 is CASSFRYPANTGELFF. The CDR3 DNA sequence: TGTGCCAGCAGCTTCCGGTACCCTGCGAACACCGGGGAGCTGTTTTTT.

This clone was seen a handful of times. The same CDR3 arises from other DNA sequences in this sample as well. The chain is built from TRBV4-1 and TRBJ2-3; D gene uncertain. Germline lookup yields CDR1 MGHRA and CDR2 YSYEKL. This CDR3 is 14 amino acids long. V was cut by 1 base and J by 0 bases, with 5 bases left in between. The CDR3 DNA follows: TGCGCCAGCAGCCAAGGGAGAAGCACAGATACGCAGTATTTT. Its translation is CASSQGRSTDTQYF.

The chain joins TRBV5-5 to TRBJ1-4; tentative D call: TRBD1 (5 bases). Trimming shortened V by 4 bases and J by 4 bases, and 11 bases separated the two germline ends. CDR1 is SGHKS and CDR2 is YYEKEE in the germline V gene (reference sequence). The CDR3 totals 14 residues. DNA for the CDR3: TGTGCCAGCAGCCCACAGGATATTAATGAAAAACTGTTTTTT. Protein product: CASSPQDINEKLFF.

This chain joins TRBV5-1 and TRBJ2-2, with 8 bases that match TRBD2. Germline assignment: CDR1 SGHRS and CDR2 YFSETQ. V lost 0 bases, J lost 3 bases, and 4 bases stayed unmatched. CDR3 length: 16 residues. The CDR3 is CASSLASGGHTGELFF. Here the CDR3 DNA reads TGCGCCAGCAGCTTGGCGTCGGGGGGGCACACCGGGGAGCTGTTTTTT.

In its sample, this clone was seen a few times. The chain carries TRBV10-1 and TRBJ2-2; D is unclear. CDR1 is WNHNN, CDR2 SYGVQD, per germline (reference sequence). CDR3 size: 12 residues. Trimming cost V 3 bases and J 6 bases, with 5 bases left between them. CDR3 region: CASSDSPGELFF. The CDR3 region has the DNA TGCGCCAGCAGTGACAGTCCCGGGGAGCTGTTTTTT.

The V gene is TRBV7-3, the J gene TRBJ2-4; possibly TRBD1 for D (6 bases). CDR1 and CDR2 (germline): SGHTA, FQGTGA. V was clipped by 5 bases and J by 6 bases, with 11 bases between them. This CDR3 is 13 amino acids long. The CDR3 protein is CASSPGHRNIQYF. DNA of the CDR3: TGTGCCAGCAGCCCGGGACATCGAAACATTCAGTACTTC.

The V call is TRBV9, the J call TRBJ2-6; D perhaps matches TRBD2 (6 bases). The germline V gene encodes CDR1 SGDLS and CDR2 YYNGEE. The V end lost 0 bases, the J end lost 2 bases, and 12 bases lay between the germline ends. The CDR3 length is 17 residues. The CDR3 region is CASSVGSGGPGANVLTF. Written as DNA, the CDR3 is TGTGCCAGCAGCGTAGGTTCCGGAGGGCCTGGGGCCAACGTCCTGACTTTC.

The V and J genes are TRBV7-9 and TRBJ2-7; D remains ambiguous. This CDR3 has 12 residues. The V end was cut by 4 bases, the J end by 6 bases, with 10 bases between. Per the germline V gene, CDR1 is SEHNR and CDR2 is FQNEAQ (reference sequence). The CDR3 DNA sequence: TGTGCCAGCAGCTCTAACCTGCGCGAGCAGTACTTC. As protein: CASSSNLREQYF.

CDR3 residues: CASTVLAGPSYEQYF. The DNA for the CDR3 is TGTGCCAGCACCGTACTAGCGGGGCCGTCCTACGAGCAGTACTTC. The rearrangement joins TRBV2 to TRBJ2-7; 10 nucleotides line up with TRBD2. Germline values: CDR1 SNHLY, CDR2 FYNNEI. V lost 7 bases and J lost 1; bases outside the gene matches: 7. CDR3 size: 15 residues.

The V gene is TRBV7-8, the J gene TRBJ2-5; no clear D. The ends were cut back, 1 base at V and 4 bases at J, with 10 bases in the middle. CDR3 length: 14 amino acids. Germline V gene data show CDR1 as SGHVS and CDR2 as FQNEAQ. The CDR3 DNA follows: TGTGCCAGCAGCTTAGTAGCCCACGGAGAGACCCAGTACTTC. It is translated as CASSLVAHGETQYF.

The rearrangement joins TRBV19 to TRBJ1-3; 8 bases line up with TRBD1. The germline gives CDR1 LNHDA, CDR2 SQIVND (reference sequence). Trimming cost V 9 bases and J 4 bases; bases outside gene matches: 5. The CDR3 length is 13 residues. The CDR3 bases are TGTGCCAGCCTCCGGGACAGGGGAAACACCATATATTTT. This encodes CASLRDRGNTIYF.

The rearrangement uses TRBV5-1 and TRBJ2-7; TRBD2 matches 11 bases. This CDR3 region has 15 residues. V lost 4 bases to trimming and J lost 7 bases; unmatched junction nucleotides: 10. CDR1 and CDR2 (germline): SGHRS, YFSETQ. The DNA for the CDR3 is TGCGCCAGCAGCCCTCCGGGACTAGCGGACGGGGAGCAGTACTTC. Encoded protein: CASSPPGLADGEQYF. Full variable domain (rest looked up from reference TRBV5-1 and TRBJ2-7): KAGVTQTPRYLIKTRGQQVTLSCSPISGHRSVSWYQQTPGQGLQFLFEYFSETQRNKGNFPGRFSGRQFSNSRSEMNVSTLELGDSALYLCASSPPGLADGEQYFGPGTRLTVT.

The rearrangement links TRBV19 to TRBJ2-5, with 13 bases fitting TRBD2. Trimming at V came to 6 bases and at J to 5 bases, leaving 6 bases not matched to a gene. The CDR3 contains 15 residues. From germline, CDR1 is LNHDA and CDR2 SQIVND (reference sequence). In DNA, the CDR3 is TGTGCCAGTAGAACTAGCGGGGGGGGTTTCGAGACCCAGTACTTC. Amino acid sequence: CASRTSGGGFETQYF.

The chain is built from TRBV7-3 and TRBJ2-1, with D perhaps matching TRBD1 (5 bases). CDR3 length: 15 residues. CDR1 is SGHTA, CDR2 FQGTGA, per germline. Trimming pared 5 bases from V and 4 bases from J, leaving 15 bases between. The CDR3 sequence: CASSGPNSGYNEQFF. For the CDR3, the DNA is TGTGCCAGCAGCGGACCCAATTCAGGGTACAATGAGCAGTTCTTC. Combining the CDR3 with reference TRBV7-3 and TRBJ2-1 gives the whole variable domain GAGVSQTPSNKVTEKGKYVELRCDPISGHTALYWYRQSLGQGPEFLIYFQGTGAADDSGLPNDRFFAVRPEGSVSTLKIQRTERGDSAVYLCASSGPNSGYNEQFFGPGTRLTVL.

V gene TRBV2 combines with J gene TRBJ2-1; 8 bases line up with TRBD2. The CDR3 totals 11 residues. V trimming: 6 bases; J trimming: 14 bases; junction bases outside the gene matches: 6. Germline V CDR1 and CDR2: SNHLY, FYNNEI. The CDR3 spells CASRVAGREFF. The DNA of the CDR3 is TGTGCCAGCAGGGTAGCGGGGAGAGAGTTCTTC.

A note on this clone: The junction and the germline gene differ at one end; a read error may be behind it. The V gene is TRBV7-7, the J gene TRBJ2-5, with TRBD2 matching over 7 bases. This CDR3 is 13 amino acids long. CDR1 is SSHAT and CDR2 is FNYEAQ in the germline V gene (reference sequence). CDR3 region: CASSRGGQETQYF. CDR3 coding DNA: TGTGCTAGCAGCCGCGGGGGACAAGAGACCCAGTACTTC. Looking up the rest from reference TRBV7-7 and TRBJ2-5 gives the full variable domain: GAGVSQSPRYKVTKRGQDVTLRCDPISSHATLYWYQQALGQGPEFLTYFNYEAQPDKSGLPSDRFSAERPEGSISTLTIQRTEQRDSAMYRCASSRGGQETQYFGPGTRLLVL.

The CDR3 region has the DNA TGTGCCAGCAGCCCGCGGGTCCGGGTTGTAGAGCAGTACTTC. Its translation: CASSPRVRVVEQYF. The J gene is TRBJ2-7, the V gene TRBV11-2, with D perhaps matching TRBD2 (5 bases). The ends were cut back, 5 bases at V and 7 bases at J, with 18 bases in the middle. Germline V gene lookup returns CDR1 SGHAT and CDR2 FQNNGV. The CDR3 loop spans 14 amino acids. Supplemented by reference TRBV11-2 and TRBJ2-7, the full variable domain reads EAGVAQSPRYKIIEKRQSVAFWCNPISGHATLYWYQQILGQGPKLLIQFQNNGVVDDSQLPKDRFSAERLKGVDSTLKIQPAKLEDSAVYLCASSPRVRVVEQYFGPGTRLTVT.

This chain uses TRBV29-1 with TRBJ2-3, with 7 bases that match TRBD1. This CDR3 contains 14 residues. Germline V lookup: CDR1 SQVTM, CDR2 ANQGSEA. J was trimmed by 4 bases and V by 5 bases; bases with no gene match: 9. The DNA for the CDR3 is TGCAGCGTTCGGTATACAGGGGTAGCAGATACGCAGTATTTT. It specifies CSVRYTGVADTQYF.

The chain couples TRBV27 to TRBJ1-1; 7 nucleotides line up with TRBD1. V lost 6 bases and J lost 1; bases outside the gene matches: 5. The CDR3 spans 14 residues. The V gene's germline CDR1 is MNHEY and CDR2 SMNVEV (reference sequence). The CDR3 here is CASRPGQRNTEAFF. The CDR3 region has the DNA TGTGCCAGCAGGCCGGGACAGAGGAACACTGAAGCTTTCTTT.

V gene TRBV15 combines with J gene TRBJ1-2; D gene unclear. V shed 4 bases and J shed 7 bases, with 13 bases lying between them. The CDR3 consists of 13 residues. Germline V CDR1 and CDR2: LNHNV, YYDKDF (reference sequence). CDR3 sequence reads: CATSITRGSGYTF. The CDR3 DNA reads TGTGCCACCAGCATTACGCGGGGTTCTGGCTACACCTTC.

This clone was found a few times. The rearrangement uses TRBV19 and TRBJ1-5; D not resolved. In germline, CDR1 is LNHDA, CDR2 SQIVND (reference sequence). The CDR3 is 13 residues long. Trimming stripped 6 bases from V and 4 bases from J, with 10 bases between. CDR3 sequence (DNA): TGTGCCAGTAGCGGTGTAATTAATCAGCCCCAGCATTTT. It yields the protein CASSGVINQPQHF.